This T cell receptor (beta chain) was recorded in a study of T cells in Graves' hyperthyroidism and ophthalmopathy. Study observations and caveats: Appearing also in blood were most of the thyroid clonotypes expanded above 0.001.

Trimming stripped 5 bases from V and 8 bases from J, with 21 bases between. This CDR3 is built from 15 residues. The germline V gene has CDR1 KGHSH and CDR2 LQKENI. The sample holds many counts of this clonotype. The target antigen is unknown. The TCR beta CDR3 regions underwent amplification using RNA transcripts as the source. The HTBI primer set was used in a first-round RT-PCR of the TCR CDR3. TCRdb redid the calling of the multiplex PCR reads with MiXCR, one entry per CDR3 protein. The sample has around 700,000 distinct CDR3 sequences; 18% are singletons. The source material was blood. The gene calls are TRBV18 and TRBJ1-1; D perhaps matches TRBD1 (6 bases). The source of this sequence is a woman aged 45-65 years with Graves' hyperthyroidism that later progressed to Graves' ophthalmopathy. CDR3 sequence (DNA): TGTGCCAGCTCATCTAAACAGGGTGGGGACTCCGAAGCTTTCTTT. This codes for CASSSKQGGDSEAFF.